Given below is one T cell receptor beta chain in context. The data derive from a study of Ad26.COV2.S vaccination and SARS-CoV-2 variants. The CDR3 is 14 amino acids. Germline CDR1 is WNHNN and CDR2 is SYGVQD (reference sequence). The junction had 7 bases not matched to a gene; V was cut back by 3 bases and J by 6 bases. Treatment in this sample: over 15 received Ad26.COV2.S at low or high dose, single or two shots; several received placebo; per-sample allocation not given. Sampling took place 63 days after the first vaccine or placebo injection. Assay used: immunoSEQ multiplex PCR; TCRdb lists only in-frame clones, some missing. This table has about 240,000 clones, approximately 87% appearing once.

This rearrangement joins TRBV10-1 to TRBJ2-7; 8 nucleotides match TRBD2. Sequencing was performed on peripheral blood, taken in a trial of Ad26.COV2.S vaccine versus placebo. The clonotype was recovered from a person between 18 and 65 years old who received the Ad26.COV2.S COVID-19 vaccine or a placebo. The CDR3 DNA is TGCGCCAGCAGTGAATTACGGGGGGGCCGCGAGCAGTACTTC. Amino acids: CASSELRGGREQYF.